Detailed here is one TCR beta chain. Its antigen is unknown. One junction end does not reproduce the germline sequence, and a read error may be involved. Prior to thyroid surgery, none of the patients had received any treatment. The data stem from a study of metastatic and nonmetastatic thyroid tumors. Study details: The comparison covered peripheral blood and tumor or nodule tissue in malignant and benign thyroid patients. Study observations and caveats: Compared with benign nodules, malignant thyroid tumors were reported to have significantly higher TCR beta diversity in both blood and tumor.

TCRdb re-called clones via MiXCR from the PCR reads. The repertoire consists of just over 40,000 clones, with around 10% occurring once and the leading ten covering approximately 20%. The sequenced material came from blood. The receptor was derived from a female donor with papillary thyroid cancer or a benign thyroid nodule (not recorded which). Some clones in this sample may be carry-over from other donors' samples.

The DNA for the CDR3 is TGTGCCTGCAGTGGACAGGGGGTAGGGTATGGCTACACCTTC. Protein: CACSGQGVGYGYTF. This chain uses TRBV7-2 with TRBJ1-2, with 10 positions matching TRBD1. From germline, CDR1 is SGHTA and CDR2 FQGNSA. The CDR3 consists of 14 residues.